This entry lists 16 T cell receptor beta chains sequenced from one sample in a study of blood T cell repertoires in COVID-19. The data were produced by immunoSEQ multiplex PCR, yet TCRdb's version contains in-frame clones alone and is incomplete. Counted here are around 210,000 clones, about 84% occurring once; the ten biggest clones make up over 6%. Sequencing was done on a sample of peripheral blood. The origin of the receptors is an elderly woman with COVID-19, enrolled during active disease.

This chain connects TRBV3-1 (or the pseudogene TRBV3-2) to TRBJ2-1; TRBD1 might be the D (6 bases). Trimming took off 3 bases at V and 7 bases at J, with 13 bases between the two ends. The CDR3 sequence is 14 residues long. Germline values: CDR1 LGHDT, CDR2 YNNKEL (reference sequence). The CDR3 reads CASSHGGLGNEQFF. The CDR3 region has the DNA TGTGCCAGCAGCCATGGGGGCTTGGGGAATGAGCAGTTCTTC.

This clone was seen only a few times. The chain employs TRBV5-4 and TRBJ2-1; 10 bases map to TRBD2. J gave up 7 bases and V 0 bases, and 10 bases lay outside the gene matches. The CDR3 is 17 amino acids. Germline V CDR1 and CDR2: SGHNT, YYREEE (reference sequence). CDR3 coding DNA: TGTGCCAGCAGCTTGGCTGGTGGAAGCGGGGGGGGAAATGAGCAGTTCTTC. Its translation is CASSLAGGSGGGNEQFF.

The chain links TRBV28 to TRBJ2-1; 12 nucleotides line up with TRBD2. This CDR3 spans 17 amino acids. The ends lost 3 bases at V and 4 bases at J; junction bases unmatched: 7. From germline, CDR1 is MDHEN and CDR2 SYDVKM. The CDR3 here is CASSLVLAGGGYNEQFF. CDR3 in DNA: TGTGCCAGCAGTTTGGTGCTAGCGGGAGGGGGGTACAATGAGCAGTTCTTC.

V usage is TRBV2 and J usage is TRBJ1-3, with D perhaps TRBD1 (6 bases). This CDR3 is built from 16 residues. Germline loops: CDR1 SNHLY, CDR2 FYNNEI. V lost 4 bases and J 0 bases, leaving 13 bases between the germline ends. In DNA form, the CDR3 reads TGTGCCAGCAGTGCCCAGGGGCCCCGCTCTGGAAACACCATATATTTT. Its protein is CASSAQGPRSGNTIYF. Filled out from reference TRBV2 and TRBJ1-3, the complete variable domain reads EPEVTQTPSHQVTQMGQEVILRCVPISNHLYFYWYRQILGQKVEFLVSFYNNEISEKSEIFDDQFSVERPDGSNFTLKIRSTKLEDSAMYFCASSAQGPRSGNTIYFGEGSWLTVV.

This clone has a handful of counts. The gene calls are TRBV25-1 and TRBJ2-2, with D unclear. The germline V gene has CDR1 MGHDK and CDR2 SYGVNS. Trimming took 9 bases from V and 4 from J, leaving 12 bases between them. The CDR3 length is 13 residues. The CDR3 DNA is TGTGCCAGGAGAAAAGATCGCACCGGGGAGCTGTTTTTT. Amino acids: CARRKDRTGELFF. The variable domain in full, completed from reference TRBV25-1 and TRBJ2-2, reads EADIYQTPRYLVIGTGKKITLECSQTMGHDKMYWYQQDPGMELHLIHYSYGVNSTEKGDLSSESTVSRIRTEHFPLTLESARPSHTSQYLCARRKDRTGELFFGEGSRLTVL.

V gene TRBV2 combines with J gene TRBJ2-2, with D perhaps TRBD1 (5 bases). The germline V gene has CDR1 SNHLY and CDR2 FYNNEI. Trimming pared 5 bases from V and 7 bases from J, leaving 11 bases between. The CDR3 extends over 13 amino acids. The chain's CDR3 is CASSLQGIGELFF. The CDR3 coding sequence is TGTGCCAGCAGTTTGCAGGGAATCGGGGAGCTGTTTTTT.

V is TRBV18 and J is TRBJ2-7, with TRBD1 identical over 9 bases. CDR1 and CDR2 from the germline V gene are KGHSH and LQKENI. The CDR3 consists of 14 residues. V was pared by 6 bases and J by 0 bases, with 3 bases of the junction left unmatched. CDR3 loop: CASSRDRDSYEQYF. The CDR3 bases are TGTGCCAGCTCGAGGGACAGGGACTCCTACGAGCAGTACTTC.

The V gene is TRBV18, the J gene TRBJ2-5; D is perhaps TRBD2 (6 bases). Trimming pared 3 bases from V and 1 base from J, leaving 15 bases between. CDR1 KGHSH and CDR2 LQKENI come from the germline V gene. This CDR3 comprises 16 residues. The CDR3 nucleotides are TGTGCCAGCTCACCGGGGCAGACTAGTACCCAAGAGACCCAGTACTTC. This codes for CASSPGQTSTQETQYF.

V gene TRBV2 combines with J gene TRBJ2-7, with 8 bases that match TRBD2. Germline loops: CDR1 SNHLY, CDR2 FYNNEI. The CDR3 is 14 amino acids. V shed 8 bases and J 2 bases; nucleotides not matched to a gene: 8. The CDR3 spells CASQRSGDAYEQYF. The CDR3 bases are TGTGCCAGCCAACGTAGCGGGGACGCCTACGAGCAGTACTTC.

V is TRBV5-1 and J is TRBJ2-6; 7 nucleotides match TRBD1. The CDR3 extends over 17 amino acids. V trimming: 0 bases; J trimming: 2 bases; junction bases outside the gene matches: 5. The germline gives CDR1 SGHRS, CDR2 YFSETQ. Here the CDR3 DNA reads TGCGCCAGCAGCTTGGGGCCGCAGGGGGCTGGGGCCAACGTCCTGACTTTC. This gives the protein CASSLGPQGAGANVLTF.

The chain has TRBV10-3 and TRBJ1-1; the D is unclear. Trimming took off 0 bases at V and 6 bases at J, with 5 bases between the two ends. The length of the CDR3 is 12 residues. CDR1 and CDR2 from the germline V gene are ENHRY and SYGVKD. The CDR3 nucleotides are TGTGCCATCAGTGAGTCGGCGGCTGAAGCTTTCTTT. Translating it yields CAISESAAEAFF.

This clone was found a few times. This chain connects TRBV11-2 to TRBJ2-7, with TRBD2 as a possible D gene (7 bases). This CDR3 region has 14 residues. With 3 bases removed from V and 2 bases from J, the gap between germline ends came to 11 bases. The germline V gene encodes CDR1 SGHAT and CDR2 FQNNGV. Here the CDR3 DNA reads TGTGCCAGCAGCTTTTTAGGGGGGGCCTACGAGCAGTACTTC. Protein: CASSFLGGAYEQYF.

This clone was seen just once. This chain joins TRBV3-1 (or the pseudogene TRBV3-2) and TRBJ2-2, with TRBD2 identical over 11 bases. Per germline, CDR1 LGHDT and CDR2 YNNKEL (reference sequence). V lost 4 bases and J lost 4; bases outside the gene matches: 5. The CDR3 length is 16 residues. The CDR3 spells CASSRSGGAATGELFF. The CDR3 bases are TGTGCCAGCAGCCGTAGCGGGGGGGCCGCCACCGGGGAGCTGTTTTTT.

This clone was recorded a few times. This chain uses TRBV6-2 or TRBV6-3 with TRBJ2-1; 10 bases are shared with TRBD2. V lost 6 bases, J lost 6 bases, and 8 bases stayed unmatched. This CDR3 has 15 residues. CDR1 and CDR2 from the germline V gene are MNHEY and SVGEGT. The CDR3 DNA reads TGTGCCAGCAGCCCACCGGGACTAGCGCGCAATGAGCAGTTCTTC. It yields the protein CASSPPGLARNEQFF.

The table lists this clone with a few counts. The rearrangement links TRBV28 to TRBJ2-7; TRBD2 might be the D (6 bases). Germline V gene data show CDR1 as MDHEN and CDR2 as SYDVKM. V shed 6 bases and J shed 7 bases, with 22 bases lying between them. The CDR3 is 15 residues long. CDR3 loop: CASSLSGAGLEEQYF. The CDR3 DNA follows: TGTGCCAGCAGCCTCTCCGGGGCGGGACTGGAAGAGCAGTACTTC. The entire variable domain, with the rest obtained from reference TRBV28 and TRBJ2-7, is as follows: DVKVTQSSRYLVKRTGEKVFLECVQDMDHENMFWYRQDPGLGLRLIYFSYDVKMKEKGDIPEGYSVSREKKERFSLILESASTNQTSMYLCASSLSGAGLEEQYFGPGTRLTVT.

This sequence joins TRBV6-5 and TRBJ1-1; D unclear. This CDR3 comprises 14 residues. Per germline, CDR1 MNHEY and CDR2 SVGAGI. Trimming stripped 8 bases from V and 10 bases from J, with 23 bases between. In DNA, the CDR3 is TGTGCCAGCGCCGGGGTGGGAGCCCCCCCCGGAGCTTTCTTT. It encodes CASAGVGAPPGAFF.